The T cell receptor (beta chain) described here comes from a study of radiation and T cells in renal cell carcinoma. Time point indicated: blood 4 weeks post-SBRT, at nephrectomy. Treatment specified: 15 Gy SBRT to primary tumor, nephrectomy 4 weeks later. Nephrectomy followed 15 Gy stereotactic body radiation by 4 weeks. Clear cell pathology was present in this patient's renal cell carcinoma. CDR1 is DFQATT, CDR2 SNEGSKA, per germline (reference sequence). CDR3 length: 11 amino acids. The V end lost 0 bases, the J end lost 5 bases, and 4 bases lay between the germline ends. The data were produced by immunoSEQ multiplex PCR, yet TCRdb's version contains in-frame clones alone and is incomplete. This table holds around 180,000 clones, 88% found once.

The rearrangement uses TRBV20-1 and TRBJ1-1; no clear D. The sample in question was blood, obtained from a patient whose treatment included radiotherapy and nephrectomy. The sequence derives from a woman between 45 and 65 years old with renal cell carcinoma. The CDR3 bases are TGCAGTGCTAGAGACGTAACTGAAGCTTTCTTT. Its protein product is CSARDVTEAFF.